This T cell receptor beta chain was obtained from a study of CD8+ T cells in alopecia areata. As for the study in general: The drug, oral tofacitinib, was given to treated patients at 5 to 10 mg twice daily.

Treatment here: oral pan-JAK inhibitor, 5-10 mg twice daily. Whole-study results and caveats: Higher clonality than in normal scalp was seen in lesional scalp, especially alopecia totalis/universalis.

Reverse transcription of extracted RNA yielded cDNA, which provided the sequencing template. TCRdb's table, derived via immunoSEQ multiplex PCR, lists solely in-frame clones and lacks some. This table holds around 100,000 clones, 85% to 90% found once. In regard to this clone: The antigen is unknown.

The CDR3 sequence is 16 residues long. CDR1 SEHNR and CDR2 FQNEAQ come from the germline V gene (reference sequence). The trim removed 6 bases at V and 5 bases at J, leaving 12 bases unmatched. This clonotype was obtained from a human donor with alopecia areata. The source was CD8+ T cells sorted from blood, collected between weeks 30 and 35, from a patient treated with tofacitinib. The rearrangement uses TRBV7-9 and TRBJ2-5; 10 bases align to TRBD2. In DNA form, the CDR3 reads TGTGCCAGCAGGCAGGCTAGCGGGGGACCCGGGGAGACCCAGTACTTC. It translates to CASRQASGGPGETQYF. The full variable domain, its missing parts supplied by reference TRBV7-9 and TRBJ2-5, is DTGVSQNPRHKITKRGQNVTFRCDPISEHNRLYWYRQTLGQGPEFLTYFQNEAQLEKSRLLSDRFSAERPKGSFSTLEIQRTEQGDSAMYLCASRQASGGPGETQYFGPGTRLLVL.